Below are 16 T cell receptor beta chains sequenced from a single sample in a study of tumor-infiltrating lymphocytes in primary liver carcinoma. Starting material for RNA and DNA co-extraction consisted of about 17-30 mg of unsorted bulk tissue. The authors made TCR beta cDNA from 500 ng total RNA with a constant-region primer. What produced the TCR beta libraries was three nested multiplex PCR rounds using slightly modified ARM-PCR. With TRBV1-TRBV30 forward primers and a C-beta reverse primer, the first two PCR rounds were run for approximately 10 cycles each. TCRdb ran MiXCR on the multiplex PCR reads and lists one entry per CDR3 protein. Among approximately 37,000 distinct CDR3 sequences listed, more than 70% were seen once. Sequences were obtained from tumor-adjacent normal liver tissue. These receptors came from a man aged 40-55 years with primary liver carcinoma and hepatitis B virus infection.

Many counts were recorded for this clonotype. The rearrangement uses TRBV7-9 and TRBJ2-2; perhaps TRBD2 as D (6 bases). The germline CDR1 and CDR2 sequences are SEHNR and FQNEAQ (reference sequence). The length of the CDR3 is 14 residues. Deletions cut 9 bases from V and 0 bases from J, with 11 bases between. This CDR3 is CARGGRTNTGELFF. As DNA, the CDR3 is TGTGCCAGAGGAGGGCGGACGAACACCGGGGAGCTGTTTTTT. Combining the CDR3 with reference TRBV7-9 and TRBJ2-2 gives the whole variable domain DTGVSQNPRHKITKRGQNVTFRCDPISEHNRLYWYRQTLGQGPEFLTYFQNEAQLEKSRLLSDRFSAERPKGSFSTLEIQRTEQGDSAMYLCARGGRTNTGELFFGEGSRLTVL.

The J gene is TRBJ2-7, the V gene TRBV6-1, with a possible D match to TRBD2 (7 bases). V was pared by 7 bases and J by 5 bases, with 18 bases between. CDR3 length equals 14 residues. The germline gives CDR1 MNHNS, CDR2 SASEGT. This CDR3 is CASTGTGGTDEQYF. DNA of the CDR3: TGTGCCAGCACCGGGACGGGGGGCACGGACGAGCAGTACTTC.

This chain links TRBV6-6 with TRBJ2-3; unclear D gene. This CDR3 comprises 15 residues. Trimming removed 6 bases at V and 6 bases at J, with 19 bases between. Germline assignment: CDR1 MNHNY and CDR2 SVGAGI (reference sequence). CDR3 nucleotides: TGTGCCAGCAGACCTGGACGGGTAAGGGATGATACGCAGTATTTT. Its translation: CASRPGRVRDDTQYF.

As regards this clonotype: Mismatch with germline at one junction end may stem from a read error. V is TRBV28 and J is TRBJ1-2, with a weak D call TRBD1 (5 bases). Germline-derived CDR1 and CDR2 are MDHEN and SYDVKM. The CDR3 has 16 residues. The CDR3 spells CASSLVRGVMDLGYTF. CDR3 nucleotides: TGCGCCAGCAGTTTAGTGAGGGGTGTTATGGACCTCGGCTACACCTTC.

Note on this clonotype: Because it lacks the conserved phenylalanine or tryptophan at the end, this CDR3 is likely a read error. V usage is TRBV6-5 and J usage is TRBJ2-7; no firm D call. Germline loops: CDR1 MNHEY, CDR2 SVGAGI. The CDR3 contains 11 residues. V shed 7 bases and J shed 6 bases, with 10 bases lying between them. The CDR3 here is CASNSGREQYL. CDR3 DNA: TGTGCCAGCAATTCGGGTCGCGAGCAGTACTTA.

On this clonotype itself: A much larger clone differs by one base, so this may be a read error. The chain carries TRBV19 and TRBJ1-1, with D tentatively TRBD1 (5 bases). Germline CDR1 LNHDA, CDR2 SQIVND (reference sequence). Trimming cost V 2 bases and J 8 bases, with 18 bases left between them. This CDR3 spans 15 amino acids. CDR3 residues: CASSIYHPRGGEAFF. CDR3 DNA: TGTGCCAGTAGTATATACCACCCTCGGGGGGGAGAAGCTTTCTTT.

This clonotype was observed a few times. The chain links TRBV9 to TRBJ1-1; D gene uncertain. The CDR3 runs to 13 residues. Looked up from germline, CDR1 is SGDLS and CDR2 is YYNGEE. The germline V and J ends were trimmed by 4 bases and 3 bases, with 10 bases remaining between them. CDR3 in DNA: TGTGCCAGCAGCAGCAGGAGTGACACTGAAGCTTTCTTT. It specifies CASSSRSDTEAFF. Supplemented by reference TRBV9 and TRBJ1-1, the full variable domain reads DSGVTQTPKHLITATGQRVTLRCSPRSGDLSVYWYQQSLDQGLQFLIQYYNGEERAKGNILERFSAQQFPDLHSELNLSSLELGDSALYFCASSSRSDTEAFFGQGTRLTVV.

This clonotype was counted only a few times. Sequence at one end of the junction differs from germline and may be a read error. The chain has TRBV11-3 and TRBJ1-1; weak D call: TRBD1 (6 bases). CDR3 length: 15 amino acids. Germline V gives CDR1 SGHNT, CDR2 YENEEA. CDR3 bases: TGTGCCAGCAGCCGCGGGGGGTCAGGGGACACTGAAACACTCTTT. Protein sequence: CASSRGGSGDTETLF.

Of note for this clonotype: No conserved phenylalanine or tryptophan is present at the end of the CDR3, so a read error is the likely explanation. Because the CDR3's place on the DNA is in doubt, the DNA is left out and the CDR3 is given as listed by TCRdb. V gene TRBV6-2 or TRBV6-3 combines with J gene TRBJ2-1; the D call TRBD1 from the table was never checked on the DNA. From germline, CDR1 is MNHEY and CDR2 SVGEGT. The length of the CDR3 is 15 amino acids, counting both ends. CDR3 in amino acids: CASSSRAEVFDEQFI.

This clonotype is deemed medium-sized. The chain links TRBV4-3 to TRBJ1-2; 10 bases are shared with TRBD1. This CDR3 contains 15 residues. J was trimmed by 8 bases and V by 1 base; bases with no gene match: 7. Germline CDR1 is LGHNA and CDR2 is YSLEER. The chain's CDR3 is CASSQGGGQGEGYTF. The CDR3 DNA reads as TGCGCCAGCAGCCAAGGTGGAGGACAGGGGGAAGGCTACACCTTC.

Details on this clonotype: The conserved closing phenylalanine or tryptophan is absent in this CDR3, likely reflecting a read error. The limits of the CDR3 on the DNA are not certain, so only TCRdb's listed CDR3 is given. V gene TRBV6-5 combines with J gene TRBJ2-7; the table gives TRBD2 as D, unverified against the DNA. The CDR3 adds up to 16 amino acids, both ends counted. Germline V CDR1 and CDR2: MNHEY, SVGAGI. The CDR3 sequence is CASSPSVWGGSYEQCL.

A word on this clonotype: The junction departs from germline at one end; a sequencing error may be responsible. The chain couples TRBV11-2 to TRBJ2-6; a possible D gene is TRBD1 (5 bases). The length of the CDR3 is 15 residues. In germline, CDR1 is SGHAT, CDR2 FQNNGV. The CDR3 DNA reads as TGTGCCACCTGGCGGCCGCGCTCTGGGGCCAACGTCCTGACATTC. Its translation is CATWRPRSGANVLTF.

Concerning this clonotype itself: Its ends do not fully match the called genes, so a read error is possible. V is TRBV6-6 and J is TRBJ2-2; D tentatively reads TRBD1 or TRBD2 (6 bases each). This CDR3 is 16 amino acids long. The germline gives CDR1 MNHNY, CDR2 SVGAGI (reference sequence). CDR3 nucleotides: TGTACCAGCAGTTCCCCGAGAGGGGGGAGTACCGGGGGGCTGTTTTTT. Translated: CTSSSPRGGSTGGLFF.

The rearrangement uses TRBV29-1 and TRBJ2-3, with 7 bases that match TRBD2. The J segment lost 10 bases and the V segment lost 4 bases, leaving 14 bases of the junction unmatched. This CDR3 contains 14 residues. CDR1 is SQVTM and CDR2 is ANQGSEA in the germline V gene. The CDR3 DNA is TGCAGCGTTGCTGTTAGCGGGCCGATCGAAGCGCAGTATTTT. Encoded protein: CSVAVSGPIEAQYF.

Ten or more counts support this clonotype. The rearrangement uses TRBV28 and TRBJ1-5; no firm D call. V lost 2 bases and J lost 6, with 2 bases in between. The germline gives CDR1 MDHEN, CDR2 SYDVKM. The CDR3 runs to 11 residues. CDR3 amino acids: CASSLTQPQHF. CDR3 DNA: TGTGCCAGCAGTTTAACTCAGCCCCAGCATTTT.

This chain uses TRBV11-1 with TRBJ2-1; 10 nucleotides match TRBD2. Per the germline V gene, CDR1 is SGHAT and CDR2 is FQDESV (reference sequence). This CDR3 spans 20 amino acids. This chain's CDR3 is CVTSIGNTSGASRFGNEQFF. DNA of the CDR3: TGTGTCACCAGCATAGGAAATACTAGCGGGGCCTCACGGTTCGGCAATGAGCAGTTCTTC.